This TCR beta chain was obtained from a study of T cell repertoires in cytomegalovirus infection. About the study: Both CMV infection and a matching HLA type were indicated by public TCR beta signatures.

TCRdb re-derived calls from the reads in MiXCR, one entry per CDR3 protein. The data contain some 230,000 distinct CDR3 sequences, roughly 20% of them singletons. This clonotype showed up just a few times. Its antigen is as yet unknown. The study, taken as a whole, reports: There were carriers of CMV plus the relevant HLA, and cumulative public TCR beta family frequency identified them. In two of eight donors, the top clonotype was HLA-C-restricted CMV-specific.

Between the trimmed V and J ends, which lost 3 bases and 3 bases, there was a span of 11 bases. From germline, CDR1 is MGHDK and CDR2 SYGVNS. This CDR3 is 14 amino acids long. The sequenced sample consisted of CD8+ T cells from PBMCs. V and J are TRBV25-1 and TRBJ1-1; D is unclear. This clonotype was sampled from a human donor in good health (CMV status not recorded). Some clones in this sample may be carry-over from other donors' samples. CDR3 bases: TGTGCCAGCAGTGACAAACCGGTGGACACTGAAGCTTTCTTT. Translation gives CASSDKPVDTEAFF.